This TCR beta chain was retrieved from a study of OX40 agonist ivuxolimab in advanced cancers. Libraries were prepared by immunoSEQ multiplex PCR; TCRdb keeps only in-frame clonotypes and omits some of them. The data show 50,000 to 60,000 clones, around nine tenths seen once. Germline loops: CDR1 DFQATT, CDR2 SNEGSKA (reference sequence). The CDR3 contains 11 residues. V lost 6 bases to trimming and J lost 2 bases, with 2 bases between them. The sample consisted of CD4+ or CD8+ T cells sorted from blood, taken in a trial of the OX40 agonist ivuxolimab. This TCR came from an adult with an advanced solid tumor such as melanoma, head and neck, liver or kidney cancer. The chain recombines TRBV20-1 with TRBJ2-6; D is unresolved. This CDR3 reads CSATGANVLTF. CDR3 bases: TGCAGTGCCACTGGGGCCAACGTCCTGACTTTC.